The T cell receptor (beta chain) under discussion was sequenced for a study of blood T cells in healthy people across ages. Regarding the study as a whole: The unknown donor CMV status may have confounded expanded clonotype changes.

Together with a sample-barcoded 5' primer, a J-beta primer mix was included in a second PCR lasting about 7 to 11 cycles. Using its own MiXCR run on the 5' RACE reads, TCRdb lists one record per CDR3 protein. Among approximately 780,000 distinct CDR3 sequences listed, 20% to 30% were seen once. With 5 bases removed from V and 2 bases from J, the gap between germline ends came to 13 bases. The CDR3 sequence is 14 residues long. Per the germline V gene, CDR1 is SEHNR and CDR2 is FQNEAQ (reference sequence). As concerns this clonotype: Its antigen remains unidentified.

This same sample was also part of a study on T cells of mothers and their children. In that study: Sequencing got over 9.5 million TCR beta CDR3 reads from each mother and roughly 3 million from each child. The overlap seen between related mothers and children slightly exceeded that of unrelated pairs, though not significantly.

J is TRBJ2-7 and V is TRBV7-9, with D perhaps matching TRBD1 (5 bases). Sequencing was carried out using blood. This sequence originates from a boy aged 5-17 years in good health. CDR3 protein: CASSPDGAPYEQYF. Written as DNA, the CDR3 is TGTGCCAGCAGCCCGGATGGGGCCCCCTACGAGCAGTACTTC.